These 9 T cell receptor beta chains were sequenced from one sample in a study of shared clonotypes between healthy human individuals. Method: immunoSEQ multiplex PCR; TCRdb's copy keeps in-frame clones and lacks some. This sample has fewer than 130,000 clones, with approximately 70% found just once. The sample was memory CD8+ T cells sorted from blood. Specified subset: CD45RO+ cells pooled with CCR7-negative TemRA cells. These receptors all come from a woman aged 25 to 39 in good health.

This sequence joins TRBV7-2 and TRBJ1-1; 7 bases agree with TRBD1. The germline V gene has CDR1 SGHTA and CDR2 FQGNSA. The CDR3 has 15 amino acids. V was clipped by 0 bases and J by 5 bases; unmatched bases: 6. The CDR3 sequence is CASSLAEGAGTEAFF. Written as DNA, the CDR3 is TGTGCCAGCAGCTTAGCGGAGGGGGCGGGTACTGAAGCTTTCTTT.

This clone was picked up a small number of times. This sequence joins TRBV6-4 and TRBJ2-6, with D unresolved. CDR1 is MRHNA and CDR2 is SNTAGT in the germline V gene. The CDR3 runs 16 residues. V gave up 4 bases and J gave up 0 bases, with 10 bases separating them. In DNA form, the CDR3 reads TGTGCCAGCAGTGTTGGACGCGCCTCTGGGGCCAACGTCCTGACTTTC. It yields the protein CASSVGRASGANVLTF.

This clone has more than one count but fewer than ten. CDR3 residues: CASSLGTAQLNTGELFF. The CDR3 bases are TGTGCCAGCAGCCTTGGGACAGCCCAGCTGAACACCGGGGAGCTGTTTTTT. V and J are TRBV5-4 and TRBJ2-2; TRBD1 aligns across 7 bases. From germline, CDR1 is SGHNT and CDR2 YYREEE (reference sequence). V lost 4 bases, J lost 1 base, and 10 bases stayed unmatched. The CDR3 totals 17 residues.

This chain links TRBV7-9 with TRBJ1-2; D may be TRBD1 (6 bases). The germline CDR1 and CDR2 sequences are SEHNR and FQNEAQ (reference sequence). V lost 3 bases and J 5 bases, leaving 19 bases between the germline ends. The length of the CDR3 is 16 residues. In DNA form, the CDR3 reads TGTGCCAGCAGCTTCCCTCTCTACCAGGGGCGATATGGCTACACCTTC. It specifies CASSFPLYQGRYGYTF.

Remarks on this clone: A far more abundant clone sits one base away, making this likely a read error. This chain links TRBV6-1 with TRBJ2-5; the match to TRBD2 covers 12 bases. The J call could be wrong; TRBJ2-7 is a better fit for the DNA end. This CDR3 region has 15 residues. Germline V gene data show CDR1 as MNHNS and CDR2 as SASEGT. DNA for the CDR3: TGTGCCAGCAGTGAGACTAGCGGGAGCTCCTACGAGCAGTACTTC. It yields the protein CASSETSGSSYEQYF.

This chain uses TRBV5-6 with TRBJ2-7; D possibly corresponds to TRBD2 (6 bases). V was pared by 3 bases and J by 5 bases, with 24 bases between. The germline V gene encodes CDR1 SGHDT and CDR2 YYEEEE. The CDR3 length is 17 residues. The CDR3 protein is CASSSGVRTGFWDEQYF. The DNA of the CDR3 is TGTGCCAGCAGCTCGGGGGTTAGAACGGGTTTTTGGGACGAGCAGTACTTC.

This sequence joins TRBV5-4 and TRBJ2-2; TRBD2 aligns across 11 bases. This CDR3 comprises 15 residues. Germline CDR1 reads SGHNT; CDR2 reads YYREEE (reference sequence). The V gene end was trimmed by 7 bases and the J gene end by 5 bases; junction bases not matched to a gene: 7. This chain's CDR3 is CASGVAGGRTGELFF. The DNA of the CDR3 is TGTGCCAGCGGAGTAGCGGGAGGGAGAACCGGGGAGCTGTTTTTT.

CDR3: CSVGMDRPNYGYTF. CDR3 nucleotide sequence: TGCAGCGTTGGGATGGACAGGCCTAACTATGGCTACACCTTC. The J gene is TRBJ1-2, the V gene TRBV29-1, with TRBD1 matching 7 bases. The V gene's germline CDR1 is SQVTM and CDR2 ANQGSEA. Germline trimming cut 4 bases from V and 0 bases from J; bases unmatched to any gene: 5. The CDR3 length is 14 residues.

CDR3 residues: CATSGSGMSVYEQYF. The CDR3 bases are TGTGCCACCAGCGGCTCGGGAATGAGTGTCTACGAGCAGTACTTC. This chain links TRBV15 with TRBJ2-7, with a possible D match to TRBD2 (5 bases). Germline V gene data show CDR1 as LNHNV and CDR2 as YYDKDF (reference sequence). V lost 5 bases, J lost 3 bases, and 17 bases lay in between. This CDR3 is built from 15 residues. The full variable domain, its missing parts supplied by reference TRBV15 and TRBJ2-7, is DAMVIQNPRYQVTQFGKPVTLSCSQTLNHNVMYWYQQKSSQAPKLLFHYYDKDFNNEADTPDNFQSRRPNTSFCFLDIRSPGLGDTAMYLCATSGSGMSVYEQYFGPGTRLTVT.